The present entry profiles one TCR beta chain with its context. Its antigen remains unknown. Germline loops: CDR1 SGHAT, CDR2 FQNNGV. The CDR3 length is 13 residues. V was shortened by 0 bases and J by 8 bases, with 11 bases between the two germline ends. The sample belongs to a study of CD8+ T cells in alopecia areata. Study in general: Twice a day, 5 to 10 mg of oral tofacitinib was administered to treated patients.

Study-level findings and limits: Alopecia totalis/universalis scalp especially showed more expanded CD8+ clones than normal scalp. Mouse data revealed clearer TCR sharing than patient data did, a gap possibly tied to HLA.

Treatment of the sample: oral pan-JAK inhibitor, 5-10 mg twice daily. As the sequencing template, cDNA was produced by extracting RNA and reverse transcribing it. Profiling relied on immunoSEQ multiplex PCR, and the TCRdb table lists in-frame clones only, not all of them. The sample has more than 150,000 clones, 50% to 60% seen once; the top ten hold around 3.2%. The chain links TRBV11-2 to TRBJ2-7; D is perhaps TRBD1 (5 bases). The material sequenced was CD4+ T cells sorted from blood, taken at week 4, from a patient treated with tofacitinib. This clonotype was obtained from a human donor with alopecia areata. CDR3 protein: CASSLDRWGQQYF. CDR3 coding DNA: TGTGCCAGCAGCTTAGATCGATGGGGCCAGCAGTACTTC.